These 2 T cell receptor beta chains were all obtained from the same sample, sequenced in a study of blood T cell repertoires in COVID-19 (dated by TCRdb to about 2020). Libraries were made using the immunoSEQ multiplex PCR assay. The table comes from immuneACCESS by way of TCRdb, which keeps in-frame sequences with V and J called. Part of the clones is missing from these tables; in studies checked, under half for an unresolved V gene and the rest for unknown reasons. The sample table lists some 270,000 clones, about nine tenths of them with a count of one. About 1.7% of the sample is held by the ten biggest clonotypes. The sequencing sample was made of PBMCs or T cells enriched from blood (not recorded which). These receptors came from a woman in her 40s who had recovered from COVID-19.

Written as DNA, the CDR3 is TGTGCCAGCAGCCCCCGGGGGGGCCATGAAAAACTGTTTTTT. Encoded protein: CASSPRGGHEKLFF. V is TRBV6-5 and J is TRBJ1-4, with a tentative D call TRBD1 (6 bases). Germline lookup yields CDR1 MNHEY and CDR2 SVGAGI. The ends were cut back, 6 bases at V and 6 bases at J, with 14 bases in the middle. The CDR3 covers 14 residues.

J is TRBJ1-4 and V is TRBV5-1, with a tentative D call TRBD1 (5 bases). Germline values: CDR1 SGHRS, CDR2 YFSETQ. The CDR3 is 14 amino acids. The V and J ends lost 2 bases and 5 bases respectively, with 10 bases between them. CDR3 amino acids: CASSLTGINEKLFF. The CDR3 bases are TGCGCCAGCAGCTTAACAGGCATAAATGAAAAACTGTTTTTT.